This is a list of T cell receptor beta chains from one sample in a study of blood T cells in healthy people across ages. MiXCR was run by TCRdb on the 5' RACE reads, yielding one entry per CDR3 protein. The data show more than 1 million distinct CDR3 sequences, 35% to 50% seen once. Sequencing was performed on blood. These receptors originate from a woman aged 60-70 years in good health. CDR3s include the opening cysteine and the closing phenylalanine or tryptophan. A D gene is named only where the DNA matches it firmly. A clone size is listed for some rows: how often the clone was seen (once, few, many), or a class if it is expanded.

size	V	length	J	D	DNA	CDR3
few	TRBV14	17	TRBJ2-5	-	TGTGCCAGCAGCCCTCGATTGCCACCGACAGTAAAAGAGACCCAGTACTTC	CASSPRLPPTVKETQYF
-	TRBV28	15	TRBJ2-4	-	TGTGCCAGCAGTTCATCCGTCGACTCAGGGGGGATTGGGTACTTC	CASSSSVDSGGIGYF
-	TRBV6-5	13	TRBJ2-7	-	TGTGCCAGCAGTTCCGAACGGGTCGGTGCCCAGTACTTC	CASSSERVGAQYF
few	TRBV5-1	15	TRBJ2-1	-	TGCGCCAGCAGCTTGGCCGGACCTCATTACAATGAGCAGTTCTTC	CASSLAGPHYNEQFF
-	TRBV7-9	16	TRBJ2-3	TRBD1	TGTGCCAGCAGCCCCAGGGGGACGGCTAGCACAGATACGCAGTATTTT	CASSPRGTASTDTQYF
-	TRBV20-1	14	TRBJ2-7	-	TGCAGTGCTAGGACTTCGGGGGTCACCTACGAGCAGTACTTC	CSARTSGVTYEQYF
-	TRBV5-1	15	TRBJ2-7	TRBD2	TGCGCCAGCAGCTTGGGGGGGACTAAGGACAATGAGCAGTACTTC	CASSLGGTKDNEQYF
-	TRBV11-2	18	TRBJ2-1	TRBD2	TGTGCCAGCAGCTCTGTTGGACTAGCGGGAGGGCCTCGGGATGAGCAGTTCTTC	CASSSVGLAGGPRDEQFF
-	TRBV2	14	TRBJ2-3	-	TGTGCCAGCAGGGCAGGAGTTGGCACAGATACGCAGTATTTT	CASRAGVGTDTQYF
-	TRBV5-6	14	TRBJ1-4	TRBD1	TGTGCCAGCAGCTTGGGGGACAGAGGAGAAAAACTGTTTTTT	CASSLGDRGEKLFF
-	TRBV14	15	TRBJ1-1	TRBD1	TGTGCCAGCAGCCAAGCGGGACAGGGTTTCTCTGAAGCTTTCTTT	CASSQAGQGFSEAFF
few	TRBV11-2	16	TRBJ1-2	-	TGTGCCAGCAGCTTAGAGGTTTCCAGTGGGTACTATGGCTACACCTTC	CASSLEVSSGYYGYTF
few	TRBV2	13	TRBJ2-7	-	TGTGCCAGCAGTGATCGGGGATTCTACGAGCAGTACTTC	CASSDRGFYEQYF
-	TRBV12-3/TRBV12-4	14	TRBJ1-2	-	TGTGCCAGCAGTCCCAGACTCGCTAACTATGGCTACACCTTC	CASSPRLANYGYTF